Sequencing of this T cell receptor beta chain was carried out in a study of blood T cell repertoires in COVID-19. The wider study: Donors in the United States, Italy and Spain gave samples during acute or convalescent COVID-19. Nucleic acid was either cDNA or gDNA, and it came from T cells, B-cell-depleted T cells, or PBMCs.

The table came from immunoSEQ multiplex PCR; TCRdb's copy has only in-frame clones and leaves some out. The data contain 65,000 to 85,000 clones, about 83% of them singletons. Germline lookup yields CDR1 SGHAT and CDR2 FQNNGV. V was pared by 3 bases and J by 3 bases, with 10 bases between. This CDR3 comprises 14 residues. Sample: peripheral blood. V and J are TRBV11-2 and TRBJ2-3; possibly TRBD2 for D (5 bases). This receptor was obtained from a man aged 50 or older with active COVID-19. The CDR3 DNA is TGTGCCAGCAGCTTGGGTAGCGAGACAGATACGCAGTATTTT. Its translation is CASSLGSETDTQYF.